The clone carrying this T cell receptor beta chain turned up a few times. Its antigen is as yet unknown. Time point reported: healthy volunteer bleed at 2 weeks. Sequencing started from total RNA isolated from unfractionated whole blood. Unique molecular identifiers were attached to individual cDNA molecules during library preparation. In the original processing: Samples ranged from roughly 20,000 to 750,000 TCRs, with a median of 95,638. TCRdb analysed the RACE reads with MiXCR anew, one entry per CDR3 protein. These V and J calls derive from TCRdb rather than the authors' analysis. The table shows some 93,000 distinct CDR3 sequences, with about 8.8% occurring only once. This specimen comes from a study of human T cells and chemical hapten exposure. Study-level information: TCR yields per sample varied, mainly owing to small pooled library volume differences. General study findings and limits: DPC sensitization did not alter TCRs above 1 in 1000 frequency.

V gave up 3 bases and J gave up 3 bases; unmatched junction bases: 3. This CDR3 contains 15 residues. The germline V gene has CDR1 MGHRA and CDR2 YSYEKL. The receptor was derived from a female donor in good health. Some clones in this sample may be carry-over from other donors' samples. Sequenced: whole blood. The chain is built from TRBV4-1 and TRBJ2-1, with TRBD1 identical over 9 bases. The CDR3 DNA sequence: TGCGCCAGCAGCCAGGGACAGGGTGTCTACAATGAGCAGTTCTTC. This codes for CASSQGQGVYNEQFF.